This T cell receptor beta chain was captured in a study of OX40 agonist ivuxolimab in advanced cancers. Germline CDR1 reads SGHVS; CDR2 reads FNYEAQ. Deletions cut 3 bases from V and 6 bases from J, with 5 bases between. CDR3 size: 12 residues. Assay used: immunoSEQ multiplex PCR; TCRdb lists only in-frame clones, some missing. This sample has tens of thousands of clones; 92% occur once, and the top ten carry over 8.5%. Here the sequenced sample was CD4+ or CD8+ T cells sorted from blood, taken in a trial of the OX40 agonist ivuxolimab. The V gene is TRBV7-6, the J gene TRBJ2-2, with unresolved D. The sequence was obtained from an adult with an advanced solid tumor such as melanoma, head and neck, liver or kidney cancer. In DNA, the CDR3 is TGTGCCAGCAGCTTTTATTCCGGGGAGCTGTTTTTT. This translates into CASSFYSGELFF. Variable domain in full (rest from reference TRBV7-6 and TRBJ2-2): GAGVSQSPRYKVTKRGQDVALRCDPISGHVSLYWYRQALGQGPEFLTYFNYEAQQDKSGLPNDRFSAERPEGSISTLTIQRTEQRDSAMYRCASSFYSGELFFGEGSRLTVL.